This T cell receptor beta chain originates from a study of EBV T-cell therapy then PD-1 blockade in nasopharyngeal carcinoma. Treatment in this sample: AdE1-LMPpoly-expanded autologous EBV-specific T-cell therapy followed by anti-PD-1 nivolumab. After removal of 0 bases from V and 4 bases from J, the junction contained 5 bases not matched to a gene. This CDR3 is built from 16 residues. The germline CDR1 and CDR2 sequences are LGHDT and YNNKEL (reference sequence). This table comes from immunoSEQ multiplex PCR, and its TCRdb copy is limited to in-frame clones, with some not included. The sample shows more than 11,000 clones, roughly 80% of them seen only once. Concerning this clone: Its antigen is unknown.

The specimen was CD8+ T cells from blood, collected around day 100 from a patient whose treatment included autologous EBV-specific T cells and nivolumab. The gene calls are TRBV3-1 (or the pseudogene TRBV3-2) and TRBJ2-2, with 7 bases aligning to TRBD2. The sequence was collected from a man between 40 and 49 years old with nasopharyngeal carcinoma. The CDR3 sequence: CASSQDGGVSTGELFF. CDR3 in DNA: TGTGCCAGCAGCCAAGATGGGGGGGTGAGCACCGGGGAGCTGTTTTTT.